This TCR beta chain is drawn from a study of T cells after yellow fever vaccination. TCRdb passed the 5' RACE reads through MiXCR, listing each CDR3 protein once. The sample has roughly 500,000 distinct CDR3 sequences; 15% to 20% are singletons. V dropped 0 bases and J dropped 4 bases, with 10 bases sitting between them. The CDR3 consists of 14 residues. Per germline, CDR1 SGDLS and CDR2 YYNGEE. The study's findings and limits: Primary-vaccination clones mostly resurfaced post-booster (under 98% CD4, about 87% CD8).

As for this clonotype: The antigen remains undetermined.

The chain is built from TRBV9 and TRBJ2-5; D is unclear. Sequences were derived from PBMCs, sampled 15 days after the yellow fever booster vaccination. The sequence came from a man younger than 40 who received the YFV17D yellow fever vaccine. For the CDR3, the DNA is TGTGCCAGCAGCGTAGTTGGAAGTGGAGAGACCCAGTACTTC. Its translation is CASSVVGSGETQYF.